Presented here are 12 T cell receptor beta chains from one specimen sequenced in a study of blood T cell repertoires in COVID-19. TCRdb's copy holds only in-frame clones and misses some; the assay was immunoSEQ multiplex PCR. The table lists roughly 200,000 clones, 85% of them singletons. Sequencing was performed on PBMCs or T cells enriched from blood (not recorded which). Receptors were obtained from a man between 35 and 55 years old who had recovered from COVID-19.

The rearrangement uses TRBV7-9 and TRBJ2-7; 10 bases are a match to TRBD1. The V and J ends lost 3 bases and 6 bases, in that order; junction bases with no gene match: 17. CDR3 length: 18 amino acids. The germline gives CDR1 SEHNR, CDR2 FQNEAQ (reference sequence). This chain's CDR3 is CASSLGGPRDRGSSEQYF. For the CDR3, the DNA is TGTGCCAGCAGCTTGGGGGGGCCCCGGGACAGGGGTTCTTCCGAGCAGTACTTC.

This clone appeared a single time. The chain couples TRBV24-1 to TRBJ2-6; D gene unclear. V dropped 3 bases and J dropped 0 bases, with 8 bases sitting between them. This CDR3 comprises 16 residues. CDR1 is KGHDR, CDR2 SFDVKD, per germline. The CDR3 coding sequence is TGTGCCACCAGTGATGGCAGTCTCTCTGGGGCCAACGTCCTGACTTTC. Its protein product is CATSDGSLSGANVLTF.

The chain carries TRBV5-1 and TRBJ1-2; 11 bases are shared with TRBD1. After removal of 4 bases from V and 3 bases from J, the junction contained 11 bases not matched to a gene. The germline V gene has CDR1 SGHRS and CDR2 YFSETQ. This CDR3 contains 17 residues. The DNA of the CDR3 is TGCGCCAGCAGCGGGAGGACAGGGGGCAACTGGGACTATGGCTACACCTTC. It encodes CASSGRTGGNWDYGYTF. The full variable domain, completed using reference TRBV5-1 and TRBJ1-2, is KAGVTQTPRYLIKTRGQQVTLSCSPISGHRSVSWYQQTPGQGLQFLFEYFSETQRNKGNFPGRFSGRQFSNSRSEMNVSTLELGDSALYLCASSGRTGGNWDYGYTFGSGTRLTVV.

The V and J genes are TRBV27 and TRBJ2-1, with 10 bases identical to TRBD2. J gave up 0 bases and V 6 bases, and 14 bases lay outside the gene matches. Germline CDR1 reads MNHEY; CDR2 reads SMNVEV (reference sequence). The CDR3 runs to 19 residues. This chain's CDR3 is CASRPTSGTEVSSYNEQFF. The CDR3, as DNA: TGTGCCAGCAGGCCTACTAGCGGGACCGAAGTAAGCTCCTACAATGAGCAGTTCTTC.

The chain employs TRBV21-1 and TRBJ1-6; the table names TRBD1, a call not compared with the DNA. TRBV21-1 is a recognized pseudogene. This CDR3 contains 14 residues. In DNA, the CDR3 is TGTGCCAGATCCAACAGGGGCCGTAATTCACCCCTCCACTTT. This codes for CARSNRGRNSPLHF.

A few counts support this clone. This chain uses TRBV28 with TRBJ2-3; 7 bases map to TRBD1. This CDR3 has 17 residues. The germline gives CDR1 MDHEN, CDR2 SYDVKM. Germline trimming cut 5 bases from V and 1 base from J; bases unmatched to any gene: 12. Written as DNA, the CDR3 is TGTGCCAGCAGTCATATGACAGGGTCGGATGGCACAGATACGCAGTATTTT. This gives the protein CASSHMTGSDGTDTQYF.

The CDR3 spells CASRPSRATNTEAFF. The CDR3 DNA reads TGTGCCAGTAGGCCCTCCAGGGCGACGAACACTGAAGCTTTCTTT. This chain connects TRBV19 to TRBJ1-1; a weak D match, TRBD1 (5 bases). Germline V gene sequence: CDR1 LNHDA, CDR2 SQIVND (reference sequence). The CDR3 sequence is 15 residues long. V was shortened by 6 bases and J by 1 base, with 15 bases between the two germline ends.

The chain combines TRBV30 with TRBJ1-1; D is unclear. With 2 bases removed from V and 0 bases from J, the gap between germline ends came to 4 bases. The CDR3 is 12 amino acids. CDR1 GTSNPN and CDR2 SVGIG come from the germline V gene (reference sequence). CDR3 in amino acids: CAWSYMNTEAFF. In nucleotides, the CDR3 is TGTGCCTGGAGTTATATGAACACTGAAGCTTTCTTT.

This clone was seen a single time. The chain joins TRBV7-9 to TRBJ2-7, with TRBD2 matching 8 bases. The germline CDR1 and CDR2 sequences are SEHNR and FQNEAQ (reference sequence). V dropped 5 bases and J dropped 4; count of bases not matched to a gene: 13. This CDR3 contains 16 residues. The CDR3 DNA reads as TGTGCCAGCAGCCCCGCGCGTAGCGGGAATGGTTACGAGCAGTACTTC. This codes for CASSPARSGNGYEQYF.

The chain links TRBV27 to TRBJ2-7; 8 positions agree with TRBD2. The germline gives CDR1 MNHEY, CDR2 SMNVEV (reference sequence). This CDR3 contains 14 residues. Trimming removed 5 bases from V and 2 bases from J; junction bases left unmatched: 5. CDR3 bases: TGTGCCAGCAGTAAGAGCGGGAGCGCCTACGAGCAGTACTTC. It translates to CASSKSGSAYEQYF.

The chain is built from TRBV6-2 or TRBV6-3 and TRBJ2-7, with 7 positions matching TRBD2. Germline CDR1 is MNHEY and CDR2 is SVGEGT. The ends lost 2 bases at V and 3 bases at J; junction bases unmatched: 7. CDR3 length: 15 residues. CDR3 sequence reads: CASSYGGVGLYEQYF. The CDR3 DNA is TGTGCCAGCAGTTACGGGGGGGTTGGACTCTACGAGCAGTACTTC.

The CDR3 spells CASSYSRASGRYEQYF. The CDR3 DNA is TGTGCCAGCAGTTACTCCCGGGCTAGCGGGAGGTACGAGCAGTACTTC. This chain connects TRBV6-5 to TRBJ2-7; 11 bases are shared with TRBD2. The CDR3 has 16 residues. Germline assignment: CDR1 MNHEY and CDR2 SVGAGI. V lost 0 bases to trimming and J lost 4 bases; unmatched junction nucleotides: 5.